The 4 T cell receptor beta chains in this list originate from one sample, sequenced in a study of blood T cell repertoires in COVID-19. Only in-frame clones appear in the TCRdb table, and some are missing; sequencing was by immunoSEQ multiplex PCR. The sample lists 140,000 to 150,000 clones; around 90% were seen once. The specimen sequenced was peripheral blood. The receptors were gathered from a man between 65 and 79 years old with acute or convalescent COVID-19.

CDR3 in DNA: TGTGCCAGCAGTGTGACAGGGGGGGGGCTCTCTTATGAGCAGTACTTC. It specifies CASSVTGGGLSYEQYF. The chain is built from TRBV2 and TRBJ2-7; 9 bases line up with TRBD1. The length of the CDR3 is 16 residues. J was trimmed by 7 bases and V by 4 bases; bases with no gene match: 14. Germline assignment: CDR1 SNHLY and CDR2 FYNNEI.

The chain combines TRBV4-1 with TRBJ2-4; 7 bases are a match to TRBD1. The CDR3 is 16 amino acids. V lost 0 bases and J lost 1; bases outside the gene matches: 3. CDR1 and CDR2 (germline): MGHRA, YSYEKL. In nucleotides, the CDR3 is TGCGCCAGCAGCCAAGATCCCAGGGGGGCCAAAAACATTCAGTACTTC. This gives the protein CASSQDPRGAKNIQYF.

The chain links TRBV6-5 to TRBJ2-7, with 7 bases matching TRBD1. With V trimmed by 6 bases and J by 9 bases, 8 bases remained unmatched. The V gene's germline CDR1 is MNHEY and CDR2 SVGAGI. CDR3 length: 12 residues. CDR3 sequence: CASSVRGFRQYF. CDR3 DNA: TGTGCCAGCAGCGTCAGGGGGTTCAGGCAGTACTTC.

J is TRBJ2-2 and V is TRBV5-1; weak D call: TRBD1 (5 bases). CDR1 is SGHRS, CDR2 YFSETQ, per germline. The V gene lost 1 base and the J gene lost 0 bases, with 10 bases spanning the gap. The CDR3 totals 16 residues. This chain's CDR3 is CASSLPDSANTGELFF. The DNA of the CDR3 is TGCGCCAGCAGCTTGCCCGACAGCGCGAACACCGGGGAGCTGTTTTTT.